The 22 T cell receptor beta chains listed next were all sequenced from one sample in a study of a mutant IDH1 vaccine in newly diagnosed glioma. Indicated time point: week 47, end of study. The study gave 300 ug of mutant IDH1 20-mer peptide per vaccine dose, with topical imiquimod. No antigen is known for these receptors. Repertoires were generated with immunoSEQ multiplex PCR, while TCRdb's copy carries only in-frame clones and drops some. The repertoire has about 34,000 clones, around nine tenths of them found once; the top ten carry around 12%. The material was PBMCs, obtained from a glioma patient whose treatment included an IDH1 peptide vaccine. The receptors stem from a woman aged 25 to 39 with glioma.

The V and J genes are TRBV2 and TRBJ1-2; 10 nucleotides agree with TRBD1. The J segment lost 3 bases and the V segment lost 6 bases, leaving 4 bases of the junction unmatched. The CDR3 length is 14 residues. Germline CDR1 is SNHLY and CDR2 is FYNNEI. CDR3 DNA: TGTGCCAGCAGGCGACAGGGGGCGGACTATGGCTACACCTTC. Translating it yields CASRRQGADYGYTF.

This chain uses TRBV4-1 with TRBJ1-3; D is unresolved. The CDR3 is 14 amino acids. Germline-derived CDR1 and CDR2 are MGHRA and YSYEKL. V lost 3 bases to trimming and J lost 2 bases, with 8 bases between them. The CDR3 reads CASSHPSTGNTIYF. The CDR3, as DNA: TGCGCCAGCAGCCACCCGTCGACTGGAAACACCATATATTTT.

The rearrangement joins TRBV7-9 to TRBJ2-7; 9 nucleotides line up with TRBD1. Trimming took 5 bases from V and 4 from J; bases not matched to a gene: 12. Germline V gives CDR1 SEHNR, CDR2 FQNEAQ (reference sequence). CDR3 length equals 16 residues. CDR3 DNA: TGTGCCAGCAGCGTGACAGGGGGACAGTGGGAATACGAGCAGTACTTC. Residues: CASSVTGGQWEYEQYF. The complete variable domain, with remaining parts taken from reference TRBV7-9 and TRBJ2-7, reads DTGVSQNPRHKITKRGQNVTFRCDPISEHNRLYWYRQTLGQGPEFLTYFQNEAQLEKSRLLSDRFSAERPKGSFSTLEIQRTEQGDSAMYLCASSVTGGQWEYEQYFGPGTRLTVT.

The chain joins TRBV4-1 to TRBJ1-5; a possible D gene is TRBD1 (6 bases). Germline CDR1 MGHRA, CDR2 YSYEKL. V was clipped by 1 base and J by 2 bases, with 15 bases between them. CDR3 length: 17 amino acids. CDR3 amino acids: CASSQVGGWGGNQPQHF. Written as DNA, the CDR3 is TGCGCCAGCAGCCAAGTAGGGGGTTGGGGGGGCAATCAGCCCCAGCATTTT.

V usage is TRBV7-6 and J usage is TRBJ2-5; 7 nucleotides agree with TRBD2. CDR1 and CDR2 (germline): SGHVS, FNYEAQ. The CDR3 sequence is 17 residues long. Losses at the gene ends were 1 base for V and 2 bases for J; bases not matched to a gene: 10. This CDR3 is CASSLVLSGAAQETQYF. The CDR3 coding sequence is TGTGCCAGCAGCTTAGTTTTGAGCGGGGCTGCACAAGAGACCCAGTACTTC.

This clone was observed once. The CDR3 reads CASSAHVMGGGYNEQFF. The CDR3 bases are TGCGCCAGCAGCGCCCACGTCATGGGGGGGGGATACAATGAGCAGTTCTTC. The chain combines TRBV5-1 with TRBJ2-1; 7 nucleotides align to TRBD2. CDR3 length: 17 residues. Germline CDR1 SGHRS, CDR2 YFSETQ. The V segment lost 4 bases and the J segment 4 bases; nucleotides outside the gene matches: 14.

The table lists this clone with a count of one. The chain carries TRBV4-2 and TRBJ2-3; 9 bases are shared with TRBD2. This CDR3 contains 18 residues. Germline V gene lookup returns CDR1 LGHNA and CDR2 YNFKEQ. The ends lost 4 bases at V and 0 bases at J; junction bases unmatched: 11. CDR3 amino acids: CASSPGTSPLGSTDTQYF. Written as DNA, the CDR3 is TGTGCCAGCAGCCCCGGGACTAGCCCATTGGGGAGCACAGATACGCAGTATTTT.

V is TRBV4-3 and J is TRBJ1-6, with D perhaps TRBD1 (5 bases). The CDR3 spans 13 residues. Trimming removed 1 base at V and 7 bases at J, with 5 bases between. The germline gives CDR1 LGHNA, CDR2 YSLEER. DNA of the CDR3: TGCGCCAGCAGCCAAGGGGGGAATTCACCCCTCCACTTT. Translating it yields CASSQGGNSPLHF.

V and J are TRBV6-1 and TRBJ1-5; 8 nucleotides align to TRBD1. Looked up from germline, CDR1 is MNHNS and CDR2 is SASEGT. V lost 4 bases, J lost 4 bases, and 6 bases stayed unmatched. This CDR3 comprises 15 residues. CDR3 bases: TGTGCCAGCAGTGCCCTGGACAGGGCAAATCAGCCCCAGCATTTT. Protein sequence: CASSALDRANQPQHF.

This clone was counted between two and nine times. The chain has TRBV5-8 and TRBJ2-7; a possible D gene is TRBD1 (5 bases). The V end lost 7 bases, the J end lost 1 base, and 9 bases lay between the germline ends. Germline lookup yields CDR1 SGHTS and CDR2 YDEGEE. The CDR3 contains 12 residues. The CDR3 here is CASRQSSYEQYF. DNA for the CDR3: TGTGCCAGCCGACAGTCTTCCTACGAGCAGTACTTC.

This clone showed up just once. The rearrangement links TRBV30 to TRBJ2-7; a possible D gene is TRBD1 (6 bases). Germline V CDR1 and CDR2: GTSNPN, SVGIG (reference sequence). Trimming took off 5 bases at V and 5 bases at J, with 10 bases between the two ends. The CDR3 extends over 11 amino acids. The CDR3 DNA reads TGTGCCTGGGGGGGACACCACGAGCAGTACTTC. Its translation: CAWGGHHEQYF.

The CDR3 loop reads CASSRELAENYEQYF. The CDR3, as DNA: TGTGCCAGCAGCCGAGAACTAGCGGAAAACTACGAGCAGTACTTC. The V gene is TRBV5-4, the J gene TRBJ2-7; TRBD2 agrees at 8 bases. The V and J ends lost 4 bases and 3 bases, in that order; junction bases with no gene match: 9. Germline loops: CDR1 SGHNT, CDR2 YYREEE (reference sequence). The CDR3 covers 15 residues.

The gene calls are TRBV5-6 and TRBJ1-5, with D possibly being TRBD1 (6 bases). The germline CDR1 and CDR2 sequences are SGHDT and YYEEEE. V shed 2 bases and J shed 4 bases, with 10 bases lying between them. The CDR3 is 14 residues long. CDR3 nucleotides: TGTGCCAGCAGCTTCGGACAGACAAATCAGCCCCAGCATTTT. Encoded protein: CASSFGQTNQPQHF.

The chain uses TRBV5-6 and TRBJ1-5, with no clear D. From germline, CDR1 is SGHDT and CDR2 YYEEEE. Trimming removed 1 base at V and 7 bases at J, with 12 bases between. CDR3 size: 14 residues. The CDR3 nucleotides are TGTGCCAGCAGCTTGAAGCCAGATGGGCAGCCCCAGCATTTT. Its protein product is CASSLKPDGQPQHF. The variable domain in full, completed from reference TRBV5-6 and TRBJ1-5, reads DAGVTQSPTHLIKTRGQQVTLRCSPKSGHDTVSWYQQALGQGPQFIFQYYEEEERQRGNFPDRFSGHQFPNYSSELNVNALLLGDSALYLCASSLKPDGQPQHFGDGTRLSIL.

V is TRBV2 and J is TRBJ1-5; D uncertain. Germline V CDR1 and CDR2: SNHLY, FYNNEI. This CDR3 is built from 14 residues. Trimming removed 4 bases at V and 0 bases at J, with 7 bases between. CDR3 bases: TGTGCCAGCAGTGTTCTCTATAGCAATCAGCCCCAGCATTTT. Protein product: CASSVLYSNQPQHF.

The chain uses TRBV27 and TRBJ1-1, with D possibly TRBD1 on 6 matching bases. CDR1 is MNHEY, CDR2 SMNVEV, per germline (reference sequence). This CDR3 is 15 amino acids long. Trimming left V 5 bases short and J 1 base short, with 14 bases between. The CDR3 DNA follows: TGTGCCAGCAGTCGCAGGGGACAATCGAACACTGAAGCTTTCTTT. It encodes CASSRRGQSNTEAFF.

The chain recombines TRBV23-1 with TRBJ1-3; D is unresolved. TRBV23-1 is an ORF; its function is uncertain. Trimming took off 5 bases at V and 5 bases at J, with 25 bases between the two ends. There are 18 residues in the CDR3. In nucleotides, the CDR3 is TGCGCCAGCAGTATGTTTACCTTGACACTAAGGTACCGAAACACCATATATTTT. Protein product: CASSMFTLTLRYRNTIYF.

The J gene is TRBJ2-5, the V gene TRBV9; 7 nucleotides align to TRBD2. CDR3 length: 12 residues. Germline V gene data show CDR1 as SGDLS and CDR2 as YYNGEE. Trimming at V came to 7 bases and at J to 3 bases, leaving 3 bases not matched to a gene. CDR3 region: CASGRGEETQYF. CDR3 coding DNA: TGTGCCAGCGGCCGGGGGGAAGAGACCCAGTACTTC.

The chain combines TRBV5-6 with TRBJ2-3; weak D call: TRBD2 (5 bases). Germline V gene sequence: CDR1 SGHDT, CDR2 YYEEEE. This CDR3 has 13 residues. Trimming took 9 bases from V and 0 from J, leaving 11 bases between them. Here the CDR3 DNA reads TGTGCCACCCGGGGTGCAAGCACAGATACGCAGTATTTT. It is translated as CATRGASTDTQYF.

V usage is TRBV7-2 and J usage is TRBJ2-1; D may match TRBD1 or TRBD2 (5 bases each). The CDR3 is made up of 13 amino acids. Germline CDR1 SGHTA, CDR2 FQGNSA. V shed 1 base and J shed 11 bases, with 12 bases lying between them. CDR3 bases: TGTGCCAGCAGCTTAGAACCCGGGGCCCAGCAGTTCTTC. Its protein product is CASSLEPGAQQFF.

V is TRBV5-5 and J is TRBJ1-4, with D hard to call. Trimming took 2 bases from V and 2 from J, leaving 22 bases between them. The length of the CDR3 is 19 residues. From germline, CDR1 is SGHKS and CDR2 YYEKEE (reference sequence). The CDR3 DNA reads as TGTGCCAGCAGCTTATCCGCCAGGATCTCCAACCGGACTAATGAAAAACTGTTTTTT. Protein product: CASSLSARISNRTNEKLFF. The entire variable domain, with the rest obtained from reference TRBV5-5 and TRBJ1-4, is as follows: DAGVTQSPTHLIKTRGQQVTLRCSPISGHKSVSWYQQVLGQGPQFIFQYYEKEERGRGNFPDRFSARQFPNYSSELNVNALLLGDSALYLCASSLSARISNRTNEKLFFGSGTQLSVL.

CDR3 residues: CASSGQLMNTEAFF. The CDR3 DNA is TGCGCCAGCAGCGGACAGCTCATGAACACTGAAGCTTTCTTT. This chain uses TRBV5-1 with TRBJ1-1, with D possibly being TRBD1 (6 bases). Germline assignment: CDR1 SGHRS and CDR2 YFSETQ. Trimming stripped 4 bases from V and 0 bases from J, with 10 bases between. The CDR3 totals 14 residues. The full variable domain, with the rest looked up from reference TRBV5-1 and TRBJ1-1, is KAGVTQTPRYLIKTRGQQVTLSCSPISGHRSVSWYQQTPGQGLQFLFEYFSETQRNKGNFPGRFSGRQFSNSRSEMNVSTLELGDSALYLCASSGQLMNTEAFFGQGTRLTVV.